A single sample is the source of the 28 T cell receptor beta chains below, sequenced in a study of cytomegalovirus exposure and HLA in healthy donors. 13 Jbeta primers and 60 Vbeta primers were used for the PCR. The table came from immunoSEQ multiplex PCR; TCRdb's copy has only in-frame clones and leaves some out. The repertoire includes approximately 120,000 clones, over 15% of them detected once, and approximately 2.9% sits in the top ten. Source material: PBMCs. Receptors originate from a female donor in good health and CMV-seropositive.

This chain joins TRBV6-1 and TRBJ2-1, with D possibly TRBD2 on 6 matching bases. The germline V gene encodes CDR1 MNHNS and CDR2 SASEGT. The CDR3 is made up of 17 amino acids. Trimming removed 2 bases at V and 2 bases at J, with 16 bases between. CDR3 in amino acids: CASSESSPGLTYNEQFF. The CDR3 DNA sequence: TGTGCCAGCAGTGAAAGTTCTCCAGGACTAACCTACAATGAGCAGTTCTTC.

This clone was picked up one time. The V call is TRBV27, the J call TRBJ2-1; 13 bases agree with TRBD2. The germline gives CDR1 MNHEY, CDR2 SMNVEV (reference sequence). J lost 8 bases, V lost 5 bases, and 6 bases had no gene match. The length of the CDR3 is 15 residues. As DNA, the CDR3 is TGTGCCAGCAGTCCGTGGACTAGCGGGAGCGATGAGCAGTTCTTC. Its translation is CASSPWTSGSDEQFF.

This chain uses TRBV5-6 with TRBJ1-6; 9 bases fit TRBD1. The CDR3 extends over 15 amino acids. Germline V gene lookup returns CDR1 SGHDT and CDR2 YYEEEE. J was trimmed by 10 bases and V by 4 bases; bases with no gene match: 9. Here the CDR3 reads CASSLPGQGPSPLHF. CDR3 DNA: TGTGCCAGCAGCCTACCGGGACAGGGTCCCTCACCCCTCCACTTT.

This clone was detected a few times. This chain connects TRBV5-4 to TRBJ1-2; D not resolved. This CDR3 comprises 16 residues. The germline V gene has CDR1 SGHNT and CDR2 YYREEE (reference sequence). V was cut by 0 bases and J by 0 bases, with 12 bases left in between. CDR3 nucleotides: TGTGCCAGCAGCTTGGGTACGAACAGTGCTAACTATGGCTACACCTTC. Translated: CASSLGTNSANYGYTF.

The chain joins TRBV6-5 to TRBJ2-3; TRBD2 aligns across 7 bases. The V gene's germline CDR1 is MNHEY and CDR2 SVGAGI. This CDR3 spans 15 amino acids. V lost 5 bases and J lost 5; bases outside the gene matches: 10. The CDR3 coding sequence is TGTGCCAGCAGTCGGGACTACCTCGGTCAAGATACGCAGTATTTT. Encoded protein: CASSRDYLGQDTQYF.

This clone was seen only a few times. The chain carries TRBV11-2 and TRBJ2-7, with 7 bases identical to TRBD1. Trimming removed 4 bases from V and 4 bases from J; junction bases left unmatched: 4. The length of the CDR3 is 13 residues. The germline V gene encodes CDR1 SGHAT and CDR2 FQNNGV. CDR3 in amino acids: CASSYDRDYEQYF. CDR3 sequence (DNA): TGTGCCAGCAGCTACGACAGGGATTACGAGCAGTACTTC.

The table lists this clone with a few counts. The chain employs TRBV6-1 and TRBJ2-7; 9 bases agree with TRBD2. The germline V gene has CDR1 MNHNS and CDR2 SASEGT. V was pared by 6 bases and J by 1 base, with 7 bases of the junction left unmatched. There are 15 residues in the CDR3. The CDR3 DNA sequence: TGTGCCAGCAGGAAAGCGGGAGGTATTTCCTACGAGCAGTACTTC. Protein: CASRKAGGISYEQYF.

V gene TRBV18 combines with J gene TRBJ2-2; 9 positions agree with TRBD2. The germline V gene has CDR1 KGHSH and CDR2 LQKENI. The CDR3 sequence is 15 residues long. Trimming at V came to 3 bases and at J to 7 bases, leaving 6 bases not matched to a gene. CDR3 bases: TGTGCCAGCTCACCCCTAGCGGGGTTTGTCGGGGAGCTGTTTTTT. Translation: CASSPLAGFVGELFF.

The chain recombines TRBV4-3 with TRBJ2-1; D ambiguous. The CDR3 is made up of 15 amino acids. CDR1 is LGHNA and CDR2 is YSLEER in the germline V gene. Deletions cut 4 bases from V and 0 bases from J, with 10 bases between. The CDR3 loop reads CASSLGPSSYNEQFF. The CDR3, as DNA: TGCGCCAGCAGCCTAGGCCCTAGCTCCTACAATGAGCAGTTCTTC.

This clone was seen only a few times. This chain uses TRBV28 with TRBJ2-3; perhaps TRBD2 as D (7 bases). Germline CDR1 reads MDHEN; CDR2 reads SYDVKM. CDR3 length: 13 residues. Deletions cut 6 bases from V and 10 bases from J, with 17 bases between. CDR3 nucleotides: TGTGCCAGCAGGACTCCTGGGGGGGCGTCGCAGTATTTT. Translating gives CASRTPGGASQYF.

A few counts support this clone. The CDR3 sequence is CASSLAVASDTTDTQYF. CDR3 nucleotide sequence: TGCGCCAGCAGCTTGGCCGTAGCGTCGGATACCACAGATACGCAGTATTTT. V and J are TRBV5-1 and TRBJ2-3; perhaps TRBD2 as D (5 bases). Germline assignment: CDR1 SGHRS and CDR2 YFSETQ. The CDR3 loop spans 17 amino acids. V shed 0 bases and J shed 2 bases, with 16 bases lying between them.

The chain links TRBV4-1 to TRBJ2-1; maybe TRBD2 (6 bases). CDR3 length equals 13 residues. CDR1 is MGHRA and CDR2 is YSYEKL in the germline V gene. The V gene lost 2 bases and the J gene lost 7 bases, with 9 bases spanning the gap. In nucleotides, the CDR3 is TGCGCCAGCAGCCAAAACGGGGGAAATGAGCAGTTCTTC. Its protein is CASSQNGGNEQFF.

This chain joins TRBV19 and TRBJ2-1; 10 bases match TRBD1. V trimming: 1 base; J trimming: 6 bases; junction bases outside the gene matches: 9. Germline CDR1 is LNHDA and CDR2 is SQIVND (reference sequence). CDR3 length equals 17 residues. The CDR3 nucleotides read TGTGCCAGTAGTATAGCGTCGACAGGGGGCGCAGGCAATGAGCAGTTCTTC. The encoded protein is CASSIASTGGAGNEQFF.

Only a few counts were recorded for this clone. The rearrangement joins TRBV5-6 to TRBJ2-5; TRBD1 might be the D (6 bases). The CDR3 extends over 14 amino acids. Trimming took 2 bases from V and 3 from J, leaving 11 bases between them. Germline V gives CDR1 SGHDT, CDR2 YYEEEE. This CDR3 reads CASSFLDRKETQYF. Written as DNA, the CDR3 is TGTGCCAGCAGCTTTTTAGACAGGAAAGAGACCCAGTACTTC.

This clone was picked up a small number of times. CDR3 protein: CASSGRGLINEKLFF. The CDR3 DNA follows: TGTGCCAGCAGTGGCAGGGGCCTGATTAATGAAAAACTGTTTTTT. V is TRBV2 and J is TRBJ1-4; the D gene is possibly TRBD1 (6 bases). Germline CDR1 is SNHLY and CDR2 is FYNNEI. This CDR3 contains 15 residues. Trimming cost V 4 bases and J 4 bases, with 13 bases left between them.

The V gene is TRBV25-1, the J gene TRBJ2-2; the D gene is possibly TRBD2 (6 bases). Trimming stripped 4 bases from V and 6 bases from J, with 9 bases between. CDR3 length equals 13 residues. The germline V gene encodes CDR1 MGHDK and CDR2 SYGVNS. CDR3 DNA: TGTGCCAGCAGTGTGGCGGGATCCGGGGAGCTGTTTTTT. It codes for CASSVAGSGELFF.

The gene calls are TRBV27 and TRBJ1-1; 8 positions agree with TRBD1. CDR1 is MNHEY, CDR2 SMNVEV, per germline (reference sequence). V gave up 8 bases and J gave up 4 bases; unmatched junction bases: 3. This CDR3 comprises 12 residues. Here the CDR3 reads CASFTGGTEAFF. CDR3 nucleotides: TGTGCCAGCTTTACAGGGGGCACTGAAGCTTTCTTT.

CDR3 residues: CASSQFYRGQGSYNEQFF. The CDR3, as DNA: TGCGCCAGCAGCCAATTCTACAGGGGGCAGGGCTCCTACAATGAGCAGTTCTTC. The rearrangement joins TRBV4-3 to TRBJ2-1; 9 bases line up with TRBD1. The V gene's germline CDR1 is LGHNA and CDR2 YSLEER. This CDR3 is built from 18 residues. Unmatched junction bases numbered 8, after V lost 2 bases and J lost 0 bases.

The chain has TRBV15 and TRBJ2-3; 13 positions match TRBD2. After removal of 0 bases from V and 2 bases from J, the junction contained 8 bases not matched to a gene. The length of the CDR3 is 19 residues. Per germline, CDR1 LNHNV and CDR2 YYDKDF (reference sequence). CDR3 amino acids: CATSRDRLAGGRATDTQYF. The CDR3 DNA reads TGTGCCACCAGCAGAGATCGACTAGCGGGGGGAAGAGCCACAGATACGCAGTATTTT. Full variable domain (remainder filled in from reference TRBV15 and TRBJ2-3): DAMVIQNPRYQVTQFGKPVTLSCSQTLNHNVMYWYQQKSSQAPKLLFHYYDKDFNNEADTPDNFQSRRPNTSFCFLDIRSPGLGDTAMYLCATSRDRLAGGRATDTQYFGPGTRLTVL.

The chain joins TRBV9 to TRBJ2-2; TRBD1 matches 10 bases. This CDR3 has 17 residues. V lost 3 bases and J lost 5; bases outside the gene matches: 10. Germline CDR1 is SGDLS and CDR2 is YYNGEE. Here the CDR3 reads CASSAPRQGAITGELFF. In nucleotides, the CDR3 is TGTGCCAGCAGCGCGCCCCGACAGGGGGCAATAACCGGGGAGCTGTTTTTT.

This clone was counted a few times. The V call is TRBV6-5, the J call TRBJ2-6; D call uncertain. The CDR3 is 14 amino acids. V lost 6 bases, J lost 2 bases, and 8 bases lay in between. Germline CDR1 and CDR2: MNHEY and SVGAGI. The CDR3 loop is CASSPAAGANVLTF. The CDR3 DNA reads TGTGCCAGCAGCCCCGCGGCTGGGGCCAACGTCCTGACTTTC.

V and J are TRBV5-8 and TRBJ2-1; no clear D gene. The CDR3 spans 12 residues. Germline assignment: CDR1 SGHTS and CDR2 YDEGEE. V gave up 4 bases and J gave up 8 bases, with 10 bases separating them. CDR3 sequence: CASSLGGYEQFF. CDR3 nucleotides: TGTGCCAGCAGCCTGGGTGGCTATGAGCAGTTCTTC. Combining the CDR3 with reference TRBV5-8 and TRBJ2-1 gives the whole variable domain EAGVTQSPTHLIKTRGQQATLRCSPISGHTSVYWYQQALGLGLQFLLWYDEGEERNRGNFPPRFSGRQFPNYSSELNVNALELEDSALYLCASSLGGYEQFFGPGTRLTVL.

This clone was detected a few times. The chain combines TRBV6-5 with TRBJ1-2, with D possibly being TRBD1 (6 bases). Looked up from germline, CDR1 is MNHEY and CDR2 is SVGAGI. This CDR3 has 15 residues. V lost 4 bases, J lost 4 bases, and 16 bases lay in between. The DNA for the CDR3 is TGTGCCAGCAGTTCCCCAACGGACAGCTCCTATGGCTACACCTTC. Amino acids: CASSSPTDSSYGYTF.

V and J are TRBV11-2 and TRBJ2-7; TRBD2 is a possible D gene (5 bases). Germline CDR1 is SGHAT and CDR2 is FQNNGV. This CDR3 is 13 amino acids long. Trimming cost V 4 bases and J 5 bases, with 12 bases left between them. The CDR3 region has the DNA TGTGCCAGCAGCTCCCGACTCGGGAACGAGCAGTACTTC. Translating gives CASSSRLGNEQYF. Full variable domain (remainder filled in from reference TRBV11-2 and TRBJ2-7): EAGVAQSPRYKIIEKRQSVAFWCNPISGHATLYWYQQILGQGPKLLIQFQNNGVVDDSQLPKDRFSAERLKGVDSTLKIQPAKLEDSAVYLCASSSRLGNEQYFGPGTRLTVT.

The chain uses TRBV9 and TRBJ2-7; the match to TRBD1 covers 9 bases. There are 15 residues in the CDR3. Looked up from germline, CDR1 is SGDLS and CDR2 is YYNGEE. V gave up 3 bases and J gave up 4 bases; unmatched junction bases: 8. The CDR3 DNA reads TGTGCCAGCAGCGAAAGGACAGGGGCTAAGTACGAGCAGTACTTC. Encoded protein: CASSERTGAKYEQYF.

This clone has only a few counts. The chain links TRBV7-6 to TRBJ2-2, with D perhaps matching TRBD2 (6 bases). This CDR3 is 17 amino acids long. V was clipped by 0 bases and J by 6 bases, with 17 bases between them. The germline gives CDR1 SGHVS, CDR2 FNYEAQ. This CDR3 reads CASSLALGGGPPGELFF. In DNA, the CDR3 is TGTGCCAGCAGCTTAGCACTAGGAGGAGGGCCTCCCGGGGAGCTGTTTTTT.

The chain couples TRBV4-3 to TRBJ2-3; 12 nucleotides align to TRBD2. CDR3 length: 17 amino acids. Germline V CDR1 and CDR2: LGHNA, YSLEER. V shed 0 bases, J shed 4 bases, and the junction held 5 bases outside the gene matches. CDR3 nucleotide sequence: TGCGCCAGCAGCCAAGACCCTAGCGGGAGGGGGTCAGATACGCAGTATTTT. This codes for CASSQDPSGRGSDTQYF.

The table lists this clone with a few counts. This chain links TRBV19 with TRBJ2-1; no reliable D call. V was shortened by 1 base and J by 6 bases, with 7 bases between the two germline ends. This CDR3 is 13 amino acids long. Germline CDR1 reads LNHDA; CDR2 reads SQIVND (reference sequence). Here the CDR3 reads CASSIGVGNEQFF. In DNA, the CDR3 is TGTGCCAGTAGTATAGGAGTCGGCAATGAGCAGTTCTTC.